The T cell receptor (beta chain) described here comes from a study of read filtering for tumor transcriptome and immune sequencing. Study-wide context: Transcriptome libraries were built from DNase-treated RNA.

This clonotype was counted at least ten times. Molecular barcoded adaptors covering alpha/delta and beta/gamma chains were used on around 400 ng RNA. Via MiXCR, TCRdb re-called the reads, giving one row per CDR3 protein. The table lists around 130,000 distinct CDR3 sequences, 13% of them singletons, with under 9% in the top ten. Germline V gives CDR1 MNHNY, CDR2 SVGAGI (reference sequence). This CDR3 has 16 amino acids. V shed 7 bases, J shed 0 bases, and the junction held 8 bases outside the gene matches. The specimen was a population of CD138-negative cells sorted from bone marrow. The chain uses TRBV6-6 and TRBJ2-7; 11 nucleotides line up with TRBD2. This receptor was taken from a donor aged 40 or over with multiple myeloma. The CDR3 DNA sequence: TGTGCCAGCACTGGACTAGCGGGCACTTACTCCTACGAGCAGTACTTC. Translating gives CASTGLAGTYSYEQYF.